A single sample gave rise to the 15 T cell receptor beta chains below, sequenced in a study of blood T cell repertoires in COVID-19. The table came from immunoSEQ multiplex PCR; TCRdb's copy has only in-frame clones and leaves some out. Altogether around 150,000 clones are present, 84% being singletons, with the ten largest covering more than 5.5%. The sample comprised PBMCs or T cells enriched from blood (not recorded which). All receptors come from a man aged 50 to 59 who had recovered from COVID-19.

Only one count was recorded for this clone. The chain couples TRBV6-2 or TRBV6-3 to TRBJ1-2; maybe TRBD1 (5 bases). V gave up 6 bases and J gave up 4 bases, with 21 bases separating them. The CDR3 covers 16 residues. CDR1 is MNHEY, CDR2 SVGEGT, per germline. CDR3 amino acids: CASSHSMEGAIYGYTF. The CDR3 DNA reads as TGTGCCAGCAGCCACTCCATGGAAGGGGCGATCTATGGCTACACCTTC.

The gene calls are TRBV7-9 and TRBJ1-2; tentatively, D is TRBD1 (5 bases). The CDR3 runs to 13 residues. Per the germline V gene, CDR1 is SEHNR and CDR2 is FQNEAQ (reference sequence). Trimming took off 5 bases at V and 4 bases at J, with 11 bases between the two ends. Here the CDR3 reads CASSVGEFYGYTF. Here the CDR3 DNA reads TGTGCCAGCAGCGTAGGGGAGTTCTATGGCTACACCTTC.

The rearrangement uses TRBV3-1 (or the pseudogene TRBV3-2) and TRBJ2-7; 8 bases line up with TRBD2. Unmatched junction bases numbered 5, after V lost 0 bases and J lost 7 bases. The CDR3 length is 14 residues. Germline V gene data show CDR1 as LGHDT and CDR2 as YNNKEL (reference sequence). This CDR3 is CASSQELAGGEQYF. CDR3 coding DNA: TGTGCCAGCAGCCAAGAATTGGCGGGGGGTGAGCAGTACTTC.

The chain combines TRBV12-5 with TRBJ1-2; no firm D call. V lost 3 bases and J lost 6, with 17 bases in between. Germline CDR1 is LGHNT and CDR2 is FRNRAP. CDR3 length: 15 residues. The CDR3, as DNA: TGTGCTAGTGGTTTCCCCTACCGAGGTGGTGATGGCTACACCTTC. This encodes CASGFPYRGGDGYTF.

There are a few counts of this clone. Other DNA sequences in the same sample also yield this CDR3. V gene TRBV29-1 combines with J gene TRBJ1-1; the D is unclear. Germline values: CDR1 SQVTM, CDR2 ANQGSEA. Trimming shortened V by 7 bases and J by 1 base, and 7 bases separated the two germline ends. The CDR3 contains 11 residues. The CDR3 spells CSADRNTEAFF. DNA of the CDR3: TGCAGCGCTGACCGGAACACTGAAGCTTTCTTT.

The chain uses TRBV27 and TRBJ1-5; D may be TRBD1 (5 bases). The V gene lost 8 bases and the J gene lost 0 bases, with 5 bases spanning the gap. The CDR3 is 12 amino acids. Germline lookup yields CDR1 MNHEY and CDR2 SMNVEV (reference sequence). The CDR3 sequence: CASGHSNQPQHF. CDR3 nucleotides: TGTGCCAGCGGACATAGCAATCAGCCCCAGCATTTT.

This chain joins TRBV19 and TRBJ2-5; TRBD1 aligns across 8 bases. The CDR3 length is 15 residues. CDR1 is LNHDA and CDR2 is SQIVND in the germline V gene (reference sequence). V was pared by 0 bases and J by 5 bases, with 5 bases of the junction left unmatched. Here the CDR3 reads CASSIETGDSETQYF. Written as DNA, the CDR3 is TGTGCCAGTAGTATAGAGACAGGGGATAGCGAGACCCAGTACTTC.

V usage is TRBV10-3 and J usage is TRBJ1-4; TRBD1 might be the D (6 bases). The germline V gene encodes CDR1 ENHRY and CDR2 SYGVKD. The CDR3 is 13 amino acids. V dropped 8 bases and J dropped 6 bases, with 13 bases sitting between them. This CDR3 reads CAIGGAPDEKLFF. The CDR3 DNA reads as TGTGCCATCGGGGGGGCGCCGGATGAAAAACTGTTTTTT.

This clone came up once. The chain couples TRBV7-2 to TRBJ1-6; no definite D call. Looked up from germline, CDR1 is SGHTA and CDR2 is FQGNSA. V lost 1 base, J lost 7 bases, and 11 bases lay in between. This CDR3 is built from 15 residues. The CDR3 bases are TGTGCCAGCAGCTTAGTCGGGGAATCCAATTCACCCCTCCACTTT. It codes for CASSLVGESNSPLHF.

This chain connects TRBV2 to TRBJ2-7; D is unclear. With 5 bases removed from V and 0 bases from J, the gap between germline ends came to 8 bases. The CDR3 consists of 13 residues. Germline-derived CDR1 and CDR2 are SNHLY and FYNNEI. The CDR3 sequence: CASSPPGSYEQYF. The CDR3 bases are TGTGCCAGCAGTCCCCCAGGCTCCTACGAGCAGTACTTC.

The rearrangement links TRBV12-5 to TRBJ2-5; D is possibly TRBD2 (6 bases). Germline loops: CDR1 LGHNT, CDR2 FRNRAP. The CDR3 sequence is 15 residues long. Trimming took 5 bases from V and 1 from J, leaving 14 bases between them. This chain's CDR3 is CASGPHTGVQETQYF. CDR3 DNA sequence: TGTGCTAGTGGTCCCCACACGGGGGTCCAAGAGACCCAGTACTTC.

J is TRBJ2-1 and V is TRBV4-2, with TRBD2 matching over 14 bases. CDR1 and CDR2 from the germline V gene are LGHNA and YNFKEQ. The CDR3 has 16 residues. The trim removed 4 bases at V and 9 bases at J, leaving 8 bases unmatched. CDR3: CASSRRLAGGLGEQFF. The CDR3 DNA reads as TGTGCCAGCAGCCGACGACTAGCGGGGGGGTTAGGTGAGCAGTTCTTC.

This chain joins TRBV19 and TRBJ1-1; possible D gene TRBD1, 6 bases. The CDR3 loop spans 13 amino acids. Germline values: CDR1 LNHDA, CDR2 SQIVND (reference sequence). The V gene lost 4 bases and the J gene lost 5 bases, with 11 bases spanning the gap. This chain's CDR3 is CASSTQQGTEAFF. CDR3 sequence (DNA): TGTGCCAGTAGTACCCAACAGGGAACTGAAGCTTTCTTT.

This clone was found once. Just one base apart from a much larger clone, this may be a read error. The chain combines TRBV7-6 with TRBJ1-6; 9 bases agree with TRBD1. Trimming cost V 5 bases and J 7 bases; bases outside gene matches: 3. The germline CDR1 and CDR2 sequences are SGHVS and FNYEAQ. The CDR3 totals 14 residues. This CDR3 reads CASSPGQGNSPLHF. CDR3 nucleotide sequence: TGTGCCAGCAGCCCGGGACAGGGAAATTCACCCCTCCACTTT.

This chain connects TRBV5-6 to TRBJ1-2; 8 nucleotides match TRBD1. Germline V gene lookup returns CDR1 SGHDT and CDR2 YYEEEE. The CDR3 spans 13 residues. The V and J ends lost 4 bases and 7 bases, in that order; junction bases with no gene match: 6. The CDR3 sequence is CASSPDRVVGYTF. Here the CDR3 DNA reads TGTGCCAGCAGCCCGGACAGGGTAGTTGGCTACACCTTC.